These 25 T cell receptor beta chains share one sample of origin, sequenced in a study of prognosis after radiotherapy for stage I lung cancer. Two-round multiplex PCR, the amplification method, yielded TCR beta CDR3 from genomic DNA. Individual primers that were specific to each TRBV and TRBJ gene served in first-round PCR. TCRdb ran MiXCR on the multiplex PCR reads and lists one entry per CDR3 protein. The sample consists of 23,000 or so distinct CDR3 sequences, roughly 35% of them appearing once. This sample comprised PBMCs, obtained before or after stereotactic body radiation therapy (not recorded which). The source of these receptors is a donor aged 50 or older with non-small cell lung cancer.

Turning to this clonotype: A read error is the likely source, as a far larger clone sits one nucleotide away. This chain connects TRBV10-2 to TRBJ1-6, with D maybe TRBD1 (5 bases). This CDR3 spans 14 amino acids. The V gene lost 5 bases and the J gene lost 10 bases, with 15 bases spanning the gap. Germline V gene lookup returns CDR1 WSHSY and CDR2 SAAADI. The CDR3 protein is CASSHRFILSPLHF. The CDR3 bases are TGCGCCAGCAGTCACAGGTTCATACTGTCACCCCTCCACTTT.

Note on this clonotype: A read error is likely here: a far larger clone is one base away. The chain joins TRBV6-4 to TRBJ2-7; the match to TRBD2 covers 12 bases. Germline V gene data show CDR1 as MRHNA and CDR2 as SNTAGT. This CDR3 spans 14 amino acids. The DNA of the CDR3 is TGTGCCAGCAGTCGACTAGCGGGGGCCTACGAGAAGTACTTC. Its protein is CASSRLAGAYEKYF.

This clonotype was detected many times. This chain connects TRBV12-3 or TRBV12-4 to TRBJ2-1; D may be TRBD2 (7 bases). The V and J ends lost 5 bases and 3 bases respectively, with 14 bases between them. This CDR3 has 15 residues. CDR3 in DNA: TGTGCCAGCAGTCTAGGGGGGGGGGTCTACAATGAGCAGTTCTTC. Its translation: CASSLGGGVYNEQFF.

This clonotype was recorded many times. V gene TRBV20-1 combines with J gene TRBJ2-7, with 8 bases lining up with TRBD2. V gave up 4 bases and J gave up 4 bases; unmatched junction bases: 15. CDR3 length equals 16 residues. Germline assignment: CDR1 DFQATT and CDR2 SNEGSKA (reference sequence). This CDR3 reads CSATILRAGDLYEQYF. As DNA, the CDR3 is TGCAGTGCTACAATATTAAGAGCGGGAGACTTATACGAGCAGTACTTC.

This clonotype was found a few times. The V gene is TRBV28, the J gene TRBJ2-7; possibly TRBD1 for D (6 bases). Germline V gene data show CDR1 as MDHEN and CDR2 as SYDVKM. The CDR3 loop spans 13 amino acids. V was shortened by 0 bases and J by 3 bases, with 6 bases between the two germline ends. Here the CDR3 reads CASSLWDSYEQYF. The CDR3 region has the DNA TGTGCCAGCAGTTTATGGGACAGCTACGAGCAGTACTTC.

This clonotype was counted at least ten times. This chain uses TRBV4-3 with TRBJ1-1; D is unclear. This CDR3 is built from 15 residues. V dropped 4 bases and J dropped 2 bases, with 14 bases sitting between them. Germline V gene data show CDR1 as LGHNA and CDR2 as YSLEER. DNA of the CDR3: TGCGCCAGCAGCCCACGGGGAGGAATCAACACTGAAGCTTTCTTT. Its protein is CASSPRGGINTEAFF.

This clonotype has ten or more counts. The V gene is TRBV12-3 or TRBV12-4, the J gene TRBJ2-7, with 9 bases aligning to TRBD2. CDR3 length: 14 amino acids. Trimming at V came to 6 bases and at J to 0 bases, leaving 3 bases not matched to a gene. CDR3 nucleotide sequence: TGTGCCAGCAGGGCTAGCGGGAACTCCTACGAGCAGTACTTC. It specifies CASRASGNSYEQYF.

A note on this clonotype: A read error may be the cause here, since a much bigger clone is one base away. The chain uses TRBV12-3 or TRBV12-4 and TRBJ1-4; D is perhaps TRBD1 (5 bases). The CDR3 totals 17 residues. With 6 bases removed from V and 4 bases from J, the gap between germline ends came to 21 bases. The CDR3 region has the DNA TGTGCCAGCAGCTCCCCACCCGACAAGGGGTTTAATGAAAAACTGTTTTTT. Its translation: CASSSPPDKGFNEKLFF.

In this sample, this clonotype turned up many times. The CDR3: CAWSVSGGPYEQYF. In nucleotides, the CDR3 is TGTGCCTGGAGTGTATCGGGGGGCCCCTACGAGCAGTACTTC. This chain links TRBV30 with TRBJ2-7, with D maybe TRBD2 (7 bases). From germline, CDR1 is GTSNPN and CDR2 SVGIG (reference sequence). V gave up 0 bases and J gave up 2 bases, with 11 bases separating them. The CDR3 spans 14 residues.

DNA of the CDR3: TGTGCCAGCAGTTACTCCCTCGGGTTAGGTCCGGAGACCAAGTTCTTC. Protein product: CASSYSLGLGPETKFF. The J gene is TRBJ2-1, the V gene TRBV6-5; D gene ambiguous. Germline V gives CDR1 MNHEY, CDR2 SVGAGI. The CDR3 runs 16 residues. V was pared by 0 bases and J by 14 bases, with 23 bases between.

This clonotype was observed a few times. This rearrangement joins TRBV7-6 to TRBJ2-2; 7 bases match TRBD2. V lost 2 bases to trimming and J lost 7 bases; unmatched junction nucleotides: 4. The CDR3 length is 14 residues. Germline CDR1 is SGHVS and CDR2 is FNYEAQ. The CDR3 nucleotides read TGTGCCAGCAGCTTAAGGGCGGGAGACGGGGAGCTGTTTTTT. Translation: CASSLRAGDGELFF. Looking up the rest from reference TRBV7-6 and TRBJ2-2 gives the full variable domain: GAGVSQSPRYKVTKRGQDVALRCDPISGHVSLYWYRQALGQGPEFLTYFNYEAQQDKSGLPNDRFSAERPEGSISTLTIQRTEQRDSAMYRCASSLRAGDGELFFGEGSRLTVL.

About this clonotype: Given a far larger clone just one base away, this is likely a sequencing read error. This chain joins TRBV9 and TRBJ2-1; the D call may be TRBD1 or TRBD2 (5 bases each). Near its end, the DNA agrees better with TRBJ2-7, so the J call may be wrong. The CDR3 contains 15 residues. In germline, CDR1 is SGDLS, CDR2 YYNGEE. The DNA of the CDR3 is TGTGCCAGCAGCGGAAGCCGGGACGGCTCCTACGGGCAGTACTTC. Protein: CASSGSRDGSYGQYF.

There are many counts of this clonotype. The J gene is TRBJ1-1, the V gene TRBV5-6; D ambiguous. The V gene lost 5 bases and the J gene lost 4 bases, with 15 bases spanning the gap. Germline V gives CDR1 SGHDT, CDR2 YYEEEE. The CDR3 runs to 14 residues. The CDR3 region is CASSPGPSTTEAFF. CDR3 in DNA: TGTGCCAGCAGTCCTGGTCCGTCGACCACTGAAGCTTTCTTT.

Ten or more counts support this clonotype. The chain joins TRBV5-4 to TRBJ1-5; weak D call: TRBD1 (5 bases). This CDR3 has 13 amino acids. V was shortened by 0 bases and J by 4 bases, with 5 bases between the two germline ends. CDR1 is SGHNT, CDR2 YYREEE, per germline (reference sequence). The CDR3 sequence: CASSLAGNQPQHF. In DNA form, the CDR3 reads TGTGCCAGCAGCTTGGCAGGGAATCAGCCCCAGCATTTT.

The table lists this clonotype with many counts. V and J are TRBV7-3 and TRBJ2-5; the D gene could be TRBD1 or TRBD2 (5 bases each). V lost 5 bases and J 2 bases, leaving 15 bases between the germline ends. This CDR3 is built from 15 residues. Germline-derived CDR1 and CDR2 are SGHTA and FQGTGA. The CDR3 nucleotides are TGTGCCAGCAGCCCCCGGGGTGGGGGTCAAGAGACCCAGTACTTC. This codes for CASSPRGGGQETQYF.

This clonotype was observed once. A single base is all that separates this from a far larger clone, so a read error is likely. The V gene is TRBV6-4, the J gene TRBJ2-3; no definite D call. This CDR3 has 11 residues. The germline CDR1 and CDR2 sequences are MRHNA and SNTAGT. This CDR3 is CASESKDTQYF. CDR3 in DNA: TGTGCCTCAGAGAGCAAAGATACGCAGTATTTT.

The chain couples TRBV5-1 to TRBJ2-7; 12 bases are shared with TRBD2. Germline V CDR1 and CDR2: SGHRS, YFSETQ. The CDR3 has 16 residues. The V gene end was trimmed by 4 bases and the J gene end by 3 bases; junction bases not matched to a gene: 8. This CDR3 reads CASSPRTSGKDYEQYF. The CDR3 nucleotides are TGCGCCAGCAGCCCCCGGACTAGCGGGAAAGACTACGAGCAGTACTTC.

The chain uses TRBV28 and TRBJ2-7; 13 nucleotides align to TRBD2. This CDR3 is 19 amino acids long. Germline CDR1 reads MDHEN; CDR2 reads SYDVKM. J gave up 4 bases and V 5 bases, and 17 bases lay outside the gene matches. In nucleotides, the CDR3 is TGTGCCAGCAGTCCAATCGGACTAGCGGGAGAGTTGGTTTTTTACGAGCAGTACTTC. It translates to CASSPIGLAGELVFYEQYF. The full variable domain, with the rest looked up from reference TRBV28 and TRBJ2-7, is DVKVTQSSRYLVKRTGEKVFLECVQDMDHENMFWYRQDPGLGLRLIYFSYDVKMKEKGDIPEGYSVSREKKERFSLILESASTNQTSMYLCASSPIGLAGELVFYEQYFGPGTRLTVT.

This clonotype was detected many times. CDR3 bases: TGTGCCAGCAGTTTACAGGGGGGGTATCAGCCCCAGCATTTT. Residues: CASSLQGGYQPQHF. The V and J genes are TRBV27 and TRBJ1-5; TRBD1 agrees at 7 bases. Germline V gene lookup returns CDR1 MNHEY and CDR2 SMNVEV (reference sequence). The CDR3 covers 14 residues. The J segment lost 5 bases and the V segment lost 2 bases, leaving 3 bases of the junction unmatched.

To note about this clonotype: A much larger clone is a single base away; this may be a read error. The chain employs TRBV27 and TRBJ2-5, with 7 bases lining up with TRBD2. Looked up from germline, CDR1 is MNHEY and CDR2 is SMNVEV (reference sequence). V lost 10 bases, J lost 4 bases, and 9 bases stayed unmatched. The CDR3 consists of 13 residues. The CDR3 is CANRFVAGETQYF. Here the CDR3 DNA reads TGTGCCAACAGATTCGTAGCGGGAGAGACCCAGTACTTC.

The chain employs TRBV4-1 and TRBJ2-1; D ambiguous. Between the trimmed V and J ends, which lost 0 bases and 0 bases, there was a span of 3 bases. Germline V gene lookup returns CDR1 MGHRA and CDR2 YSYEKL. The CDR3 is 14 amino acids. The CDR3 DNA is TGCGCCAGCAGCCAAGAAGGCTCCTACAATGAGCAGTTCTTC. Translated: CASSQEGSYNEQFF.

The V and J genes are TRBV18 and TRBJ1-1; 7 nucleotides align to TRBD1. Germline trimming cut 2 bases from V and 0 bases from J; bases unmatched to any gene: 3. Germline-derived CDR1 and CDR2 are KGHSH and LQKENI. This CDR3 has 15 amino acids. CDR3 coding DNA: TGTGCCAGCTCACCAGCAGGGGGTTTGAACACTGAAGCTTTCTTT. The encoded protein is CASSPAGGLNTEAFF.

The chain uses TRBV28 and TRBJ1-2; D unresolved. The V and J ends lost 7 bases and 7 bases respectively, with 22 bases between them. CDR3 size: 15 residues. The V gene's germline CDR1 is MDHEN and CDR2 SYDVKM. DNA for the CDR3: TGTGCCAGCACCCCCTTTGAGACGGACCTTACTGGCTACACCTTC. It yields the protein CASTPFETDLTGYTF.

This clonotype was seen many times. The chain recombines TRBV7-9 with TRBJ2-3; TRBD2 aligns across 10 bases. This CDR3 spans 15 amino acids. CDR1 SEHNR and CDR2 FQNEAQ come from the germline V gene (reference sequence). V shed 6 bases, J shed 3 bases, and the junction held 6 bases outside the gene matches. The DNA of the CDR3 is TGTGCCAGCAGTCCAAGTAGCGGGAGGACAGATACGCAGTATTTT. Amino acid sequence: CASSPSSGRTDTQYF.

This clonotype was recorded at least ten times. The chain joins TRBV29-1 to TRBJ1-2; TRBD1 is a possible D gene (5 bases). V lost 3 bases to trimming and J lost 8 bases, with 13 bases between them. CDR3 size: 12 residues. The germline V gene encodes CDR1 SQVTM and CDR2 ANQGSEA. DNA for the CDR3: TGCAGCGTTGACCAAGGACACGGGGGCTACACCTTC. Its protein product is CSVDQGHGGYTF.